The 11 T cell receptor beta chains given below trace back to one sample, sequenced in a study of shared clonotypes between healthy human individuals. Using immunoSEQ multiplex PCR, the repertoire was profiled, and TCRdb retains in-frame clones only, with some absent. The sample has 2 million to 2.5 million clones, just over 90% seen once; the top ten hold 0.39%. Sample: naive CD4+ T cells from PBMCs. The subset was: CD45RA+ positively selected. The receptors originated from a young man in good health. Some clones in this sample may be carry-over from other donors' samples.

V is TRBV18 and J is TRBJ2-3; 8 bases align to TRBD2. Germline CDR1 is KGHSH and CDR2 is LQKENI. The V and J ends lost 3 bases and 2 bases, in that order; junction bases with no gene match: 4. This CDR3 has 15 amino acids. CDR3 amino acids: CASSPSGTDTDTQYF. CDR3 nucleotides: TGTGCCAGCTCACCTAGCGGGACTGACACAGATACGCAGTATTTT.

CDR3 bases: TGTGCTAGTGCCCTCGCCGCGGCGCAGTATTTT. The encoded protein is CASALAAAQYF. J is TRBJ2-3 and V is TRBV12-5; D is unclear. The CDR3 has 11 amino acids. Germline CDR1 LGHNT, CDR2 FRNRAP. Trimming left V 7 bases short and J 10 bases short, with 12 bases between.

The V call is TRBV21-1, the J call TRBJ2-7; the tabulated D call, TRBD2, remains unverified against the DNA. TRBV21-1 is a listed pseudogene. The CDR3 has 13 residues. DNA of the CDR3: TGTGCCAGCAAACCTTGCGGAAACTACGAGCAGTACTTC. Translated: CASKPCGNYEQYF.

The chain joins TRBV6-5 to TRBJ2-7; TRBD1 is a possible D gene (6 bases). The V end lost 4 bases, the J end lost 2 bases, and 9 bases lay between the germline ends. The V gene's germline CDR1 is MNHEY and CDR2 SVGAGI. The length of the CDR3 is 13 residues. The CDR3 region is CASSSRGTYEQYF. The CDR3 region has the DNA TGTGCCAGCAGTTCCAGGGGAACCTACGAGCAGTACTTC.

The chain couples TRBV18 to TRBJ2-7; weak D call: TRBD2 (6 bases). Trimming pared 2 bases from V and 2 bases from J, leaving 13 bases between. The CDR3 is made up of 15 amino acids. Germline V lookup: CDR1 KGHSH, CDR2 LQKENI. CDR3 amino acids: CASSPSGVRTYEQYF. The CDR3 DNA follows: TGTGCCAGCTCACCATCGGGAGTGCGTACCTACGAGCAGTACTTC.

The rearrangement uses TRBV7-2 and TRBJ1-4, with D possibly matching TRBD1 (6 bases). Trimming took 1 base from V and 4 from J, leaving 10 bases between them. The CDR3 length is 15 residues. The germline gives CDR1 SGHTA, CDR2 FQGNSA. In DNA form, the CDR3 reads TGTGCCAGCAGCTTAGAACAGGGTGTTAATGAAAAACTGTTTTTT. Translated, it gives CASSLEQGVNEKLFF.

The chain recombines TRBV11-2 with TRBJ2-5; D is perhaps TRBD1 (6 bases). There are 16 residues in the CDR3. CDR1 is SGHAT and CDR2 is FQNNGV in the germline V gene. Trimming pared 1 base from V and 1 base from J, leaving 13 bases between. The CDR3 protein is CASSLGAGAPQETQYF. CDR3 DNA sequence: TGTGCCAGCAGCTTAGGGGCAGGGGCGCCCCAAGAGACCCAGTACTTC.

This clone appeared once. The V gene is TRBV5-6, the J gene TRBJ1-2; weak D call: TRBD1 (5 bases). Germline-derived CDR1 and CDR2 are SGHDT and YYEEEE. This CDR3 has 16 residues. V was clipped by 4 bases and J by 1 base, with 17 bases between them. The CDR3 bases are TGTGCCAGCAGCACGGCTGTGCAGGGCCATAACTATGGCTACACCTTC. As protein: CASSTAVQGHNYGYTF. The whole variable domain, filled in from reference TRBV5-6 and TRBJ1-2, reads DAGVTQSPTHLIKTRGQQVTLRCSPKSGHDTVSWYQQALGQGPQFIFQYYEEEERQRGNFPDRFSGHQFPNYSSELNVNALLLGDSALYLCASSTAVQGHNYGYTFGSGTRLTVV.

The chain carries TRBV19 and TRBJ1-2, with TRBD1 as a possible D gene (5 bases). V was clipped by 3 bases and J by 8 bases, with 13 bases between them. The CDR3 totals 13 residues. Germline CDR1 is LNHDA and CDR2 is SQIVND (reference sequence). The CDR3 DNA reads as TGTGCCAGTAGTATGATAGGGGCTTTCGGCTACACCTTC. Amino acids: CASSMIGAFGYTF.

The rearrangement links TRBV30 to TRBJ1-3, with D unclear. CDR3 length equals 14 residues. Germline V lookup: CDR1 GTSNPN, CDR2 SVGIG (reference sequence). Trimming stripped 1 base from V and 0 bases from J, with 7 bases between. The CDR3 nucleotides read TGTGCCTGGAGTGGGGCTCTCTCTGGAAACACCATATATTTT. Its protein is CAWSGALSGNTIYF.

The count of this clone is one. The rearrangement joins TRBV19 to TRBJ1-1, with D perhaps TRBD1 (6 bases). Germline V CDR1 and CDR2: LNHDA, SQIVND (reference sequence). This CDR3 is built from 15 residues. Trimming took off 0 bases at V and 4 bases at J, with 12 bases between the two ends. The CDR3 DNA reads TGTGCCAGTAGTATAGAGGGCAGGGGCCGCACTGAAGCTTTCTTT. Protein sequence: CASSIEGRGRTEAFF.